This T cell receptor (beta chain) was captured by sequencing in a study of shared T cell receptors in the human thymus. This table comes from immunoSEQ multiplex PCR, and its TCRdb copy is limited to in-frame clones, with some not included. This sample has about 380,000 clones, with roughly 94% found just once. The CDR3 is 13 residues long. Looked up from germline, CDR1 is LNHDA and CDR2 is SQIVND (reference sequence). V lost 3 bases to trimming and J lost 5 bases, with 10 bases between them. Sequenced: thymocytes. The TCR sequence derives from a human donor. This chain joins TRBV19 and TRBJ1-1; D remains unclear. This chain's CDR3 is CASSISVETEAFF. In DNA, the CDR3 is TGTGCCAGTAGTATCTCGGTCGAAACTGAAGCTTTCTTT.